This T cell receptor beta chain stems from a study of T cells in localized non-small cell lung cancer. TCRdb keeps only in-frame clones here, not all; method: immunoSEQ multiplex PCR. Seen here are 25,000 to 35,000 clones, about 89% observed once, and the top ten hold 2.5% to 3%. This clone was seen a single time. Antigen specificity is unknown. The sample carries other DNA sequences with the same CDR3. Study-wide findings and caveats: Higher blood T cell density went with longer overall survival. Across samples, adjacent lung featured a median roughly 50 of the top 100 tumor clones.

Germline assignment: CDR1 MNHNS and CDR2 SASEGT. The CDR3 spans 14 residues. V was cut by 2 bases and J by 1 base, with 9 bases left in between. The TCR comes from a female donor aged 60 or older with stage I lung adenocarcinoma. The sequencing here drew on peripheral blood, taken before any cancer treatment. V usage is TRBV6-1 and J usage is TRBJ2-7; possibly TRBD2 for D (5 bases). DNA for the CDR3: TGTGCCAGCAGTGAATGGACGGGGTCCTACGAGCAGTACTTC. This gives the protein CASSEWTGSYEQYF.